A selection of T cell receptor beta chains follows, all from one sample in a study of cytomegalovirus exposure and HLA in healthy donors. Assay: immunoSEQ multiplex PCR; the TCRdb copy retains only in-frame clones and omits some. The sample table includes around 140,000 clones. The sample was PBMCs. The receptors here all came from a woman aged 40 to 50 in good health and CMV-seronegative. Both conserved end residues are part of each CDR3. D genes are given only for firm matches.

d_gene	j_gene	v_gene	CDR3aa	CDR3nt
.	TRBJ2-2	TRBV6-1	CATRTGADTGELFF	TGTGCCACCCGGACGGGAGCGGACACCGGGGAGCTGTTTTTT
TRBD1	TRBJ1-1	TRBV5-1	CASSLEGQANTEAFF	TGCGCCAGCAGCTTGGAGGGACAGGCAAACACTGAAGCTTTCTTT
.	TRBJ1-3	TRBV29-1	CSVRERGNTIYF	TGCAGCGTCCGGGAACGCGGAAACACCATATATTTT
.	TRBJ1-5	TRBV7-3	CASKSRDSNQPQHF	TGTGCCAGCAAATCCAGGGATAGCAATCAGCCCCAGCATTTT
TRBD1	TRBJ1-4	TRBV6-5	CASSPRQGEKLFF	TGTGCCAGCAGTCCAAGACAGGGGGAAAAACTGTTTTTT
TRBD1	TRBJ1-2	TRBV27	CASRPTGGPNYGYTF	TGTGCCAGCAGACCGACAGGGGGCCCGAACTATGGCTACACCTTC
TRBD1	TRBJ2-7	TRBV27	CASSRGSRGRINEQYF	TGTGCCAGCAGTCGCGGTAGCAGGGGGCGAATTAACGAGCAGTACTTC
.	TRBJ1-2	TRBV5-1	CASSLELSYGYTF	TGCGCCAGCAGCTTGGAACTTTCCTATGGCTACACCTTC
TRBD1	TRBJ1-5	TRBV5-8	CASSIRTGLSGNQPQHF	TGTGCCAGCAGCATAAGGACAGGATTGAGTGGCAATCAGCCCCAGCATTTT
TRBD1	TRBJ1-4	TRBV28	CASSFLPKLTGVDNEKLFF	TGTGCCAGCAGTTTTCTACCTAAGCTGACAGGGGTGGATAATGAGAAACTGTTTTTT
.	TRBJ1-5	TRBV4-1	CASSQDENQPQHF	TGCGCCAGCAGCCAAGATGAGAATCAGCCCCAGCATTTT
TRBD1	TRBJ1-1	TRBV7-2	CASRLQGATNTEAFF	TGTGCCAGCAGACTACAGGGGGCCACGAACACTGAAGCTTTCTTT
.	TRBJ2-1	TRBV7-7	CASSLSGTGEQFF	TGTGCTAGCAGCTTGAGTGGAACGGGTGAGCAGTTCTTC
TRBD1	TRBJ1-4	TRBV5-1	CASSLGDRGEKLFF	TGCGCCAGCAGCTTGGGGGACAGGGGTGAAAAACTGTTTTTT
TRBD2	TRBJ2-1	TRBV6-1	CASSPLAGGYNEQFF	TGTGCCAGCAGCCCCCTCGCGGGGGGGTACAATGAGCAGTTCTTC
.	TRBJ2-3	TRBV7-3	CASSLAGKPDTQYF	TGTGCCAGCAGCTTAGCGGGGAAACCGGATACGCAGTATTTT
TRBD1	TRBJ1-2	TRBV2	CASTDQGGWYNYGYTF	TGTGCCAGCACCGATCAGGGGGGCTGGTATAACTATGGCTACACCTTC
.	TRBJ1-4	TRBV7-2	CASSRSGGGEKLFF	TGTGCCAGCAGCCGGTCGGGAGGAGGCGAAAAACTGTTTTTT
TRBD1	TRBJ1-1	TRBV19	CASRYRGQATEAFF	TGTGCCAGTCGCTACAGGGGGCAGGCCACTGAAGCTTTCTTT
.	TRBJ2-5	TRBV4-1	CASSSSGRGEETQYF	TGCGCCAGCAGCTCTTCCGGGCGGGGTGAAGAGACCCAGTACTTC
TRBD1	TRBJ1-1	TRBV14	CASSQVTGVGSTEAFF	TGTGCCAGCAGCCAAGTTACAGGGGTAGGGAGCACTGAAGCTTTCTTT
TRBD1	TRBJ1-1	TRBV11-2	CASRGQLMNTEAFF	TGTGCCAGCAGGGGACAGCTGATGAACACTGAAGCTTTCTTT
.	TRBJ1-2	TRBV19	CASSSTGDGYTF	TGTGCCAGTAGTTCAACAGGCGACGGCTACACCTTC
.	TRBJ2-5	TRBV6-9	CAPKVANPQETQYF	TGTGCCCCGAAGGTAGCAAATCCTCAAGAGACCCAGTACTTC